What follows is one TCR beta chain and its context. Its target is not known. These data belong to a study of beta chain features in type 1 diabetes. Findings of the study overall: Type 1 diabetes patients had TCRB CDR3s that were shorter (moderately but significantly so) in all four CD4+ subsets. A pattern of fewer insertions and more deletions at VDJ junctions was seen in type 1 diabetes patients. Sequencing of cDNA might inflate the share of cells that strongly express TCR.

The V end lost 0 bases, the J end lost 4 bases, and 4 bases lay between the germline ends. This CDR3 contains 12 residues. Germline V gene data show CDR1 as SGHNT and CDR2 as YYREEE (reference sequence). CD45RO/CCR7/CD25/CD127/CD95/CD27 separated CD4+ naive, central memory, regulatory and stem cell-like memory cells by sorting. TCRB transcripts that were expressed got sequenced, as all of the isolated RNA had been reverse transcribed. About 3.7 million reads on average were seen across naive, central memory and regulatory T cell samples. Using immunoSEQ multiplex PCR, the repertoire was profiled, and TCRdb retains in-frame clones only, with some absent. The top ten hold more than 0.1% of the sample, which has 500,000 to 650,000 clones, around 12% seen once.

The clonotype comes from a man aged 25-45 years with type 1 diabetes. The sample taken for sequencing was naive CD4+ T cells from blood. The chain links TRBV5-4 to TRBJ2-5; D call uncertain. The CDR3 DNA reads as TGTGCCAGCAGCTTGGGTCGAGAGACCCAGTACTTC. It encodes CASSLGRETQYF.